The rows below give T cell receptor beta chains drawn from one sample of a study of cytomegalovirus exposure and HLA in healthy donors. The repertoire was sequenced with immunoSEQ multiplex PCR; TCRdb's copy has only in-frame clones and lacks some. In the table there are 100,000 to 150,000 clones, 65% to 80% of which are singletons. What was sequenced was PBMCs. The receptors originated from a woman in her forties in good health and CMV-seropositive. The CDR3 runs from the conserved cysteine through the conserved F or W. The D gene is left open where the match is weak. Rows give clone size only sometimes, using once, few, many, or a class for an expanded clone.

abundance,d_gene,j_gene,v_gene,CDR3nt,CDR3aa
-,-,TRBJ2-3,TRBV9,TGTGCCAGCAGCGTAGGGCCAAACCGGGCAGATACGCAGTATTTT,CASSVGPNRADTQYF
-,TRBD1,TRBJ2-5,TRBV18,TGTGCCAGCTCATCACAGGGGCGGGAGACCCAGTACTTC,CASSSQGRETQYF
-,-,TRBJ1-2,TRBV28,TGTGCCAGCAGCGTACAGAACTATGGCTACACCTTC,CASSVQNYGYTF
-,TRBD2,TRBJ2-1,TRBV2,TGTGCCAGCAGTGAAGGGCTAGCGGTCAATGAGCAGTTCTTC,CASSEGLAVNEQFF
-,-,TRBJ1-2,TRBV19,TGTGCCAGTAGCCGGGATCGGCAGGGAGGAGGTGGCTACACCTTC,CASSRDRQGGGGYTF
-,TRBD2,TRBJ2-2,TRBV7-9,TGTGCCAGCAGCTTAGTGACTAGCGGGATATGGACCGGGGAGCTGTTTTTT,CASSLVTSGIWTGELFF
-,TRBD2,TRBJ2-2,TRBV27,TGTGCCAGCAGTTTATCGGCCACTAGCGGGAGCGTGGGCACCGGGGAGCTGTTTTTT,CASSLSATSGSVGTGELFF
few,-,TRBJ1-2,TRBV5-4,TGTGCCAGCAGGCCACCACAGGGTAACTATGGCTACACCTTC,CASRPPQGNYGYTF
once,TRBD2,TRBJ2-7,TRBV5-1,TGCGCCAGCAGCTTGGGGCGTTCCCGACTAGCGGGAAACGAGCAGTACTTC,CASSLGRSRLAGNEQYF
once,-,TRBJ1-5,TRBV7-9,TGTTCCAGCAGCTTAGGAGGCAATCAGCCCCAGCATTTT,CSSSLGGNQPQHF
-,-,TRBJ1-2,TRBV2,TGTGCCAGCAGTGGTGAGACTTCCTATGGCTACACCTTC,CASSGETSYGYTF
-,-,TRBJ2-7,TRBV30,TGTGCCTGTACGGACAGCTTCTACGAGCAGTACTTC,CACTDSFYEQYF
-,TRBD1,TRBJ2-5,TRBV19,TGTGCCAGTAGTCTCCAGGGACAGGGAGGAGAGACCCAGTACTTC,CASSLQGQGGETQYF
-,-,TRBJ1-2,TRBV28,TGTGCCAGCAGTTCTCCCTCACAGGTGTGGGGCTACACCTTC,CASSSPSQVWGYTF
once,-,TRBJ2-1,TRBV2,TGTGCCAGCAGTGAAGTTCGAGGAGGGTCGGAGCAGTTCTTC,CASSEVRGGSEQFF
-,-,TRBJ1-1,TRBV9,TGTGCCAGCAGCGTAGGAGGAGGGGTCACTGAAGCTTTCTTT,CASSVGGGVTEAFF
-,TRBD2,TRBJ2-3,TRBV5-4,TGTGCCAGCAGCTTGAGAGGGAGGGCAGATACGCAGTATTTT,CASSLRGRADTQYF
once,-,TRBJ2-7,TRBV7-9,TGTGCCAGCAGCCCCTACTCCTTGACAGCTACCTACGAGCAGTACTTC,CASSPYSLTATYEQYF
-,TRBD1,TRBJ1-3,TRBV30,TGTGCCTGGAGTAGAACAGGGGGTAGTGGAAACACCATATATTTT,CAWSRTGGSGNTIYF
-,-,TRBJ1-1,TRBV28,TGTGCCAGCAGTTTAGAGGAAACTTTCTTT,CASSLEETFF
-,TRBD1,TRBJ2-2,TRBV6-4,TGTGCCAGCAGTTCACAGGGGGCAGACACCGGGGAGCTGTTTTTT,CASSSQGADTGELFF
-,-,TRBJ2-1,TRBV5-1,TGCGCCAGCAGCTTGGGGCAGGGCTACAATGAGCAGTTCTTC,CASSLGQGYNEQFF
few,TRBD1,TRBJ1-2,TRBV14,TGTGCCAGCAACCCCGGGACAGCTATTAACTATGGCTACACCTTC,CASNPGTAINYGYTF
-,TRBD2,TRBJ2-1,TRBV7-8,TGTGCCAGCAGAGAAGGGACTAGCGGGAGACGAGCTAGGGACTATGAGCAGTTCTTC,CASREGTSGRRARDYEQFF
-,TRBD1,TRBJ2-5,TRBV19,TGTGCCAGTCGTCTGACAGGGGGCTCGGAGACCCAGTACTTC,CASRLTGGSETQYF
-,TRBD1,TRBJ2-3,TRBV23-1,TGCGCCAGCAGTCAAACGGGCGCGGACAGGAAAGAGGAAGATACGCAGTATTTT,CASSQTGADRKEEDTQYF
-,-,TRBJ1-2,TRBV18,TGTGCCAGCTCAAGAGAACAGGGAGACAACTATGGCTACACCTTC,CASSREQGDNYGYTF
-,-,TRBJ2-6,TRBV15,TGTGCCACCAGCAGAGACAGGGGCGTTCTAAACGTCCTGACTTTC,CATSRDRGVLNVLTF
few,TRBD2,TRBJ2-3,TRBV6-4,TGTGCCAGCAGTGGACTAGCGGGAGCAGATACGCAGTATTTT,CASSGLAGADTQYF
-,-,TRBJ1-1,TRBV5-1,TGCGCCAGCAGCCTTACTCCACAGGGAAGGGGCACTGAAGCTTTCTTT,CASSLTPQGRGTEAFF
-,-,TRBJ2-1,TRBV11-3,TGTGCCAGCAGCCTGGTGCCGGGTTACAATGAGCAGTTCTTC,CASSLVPGYNEQFF
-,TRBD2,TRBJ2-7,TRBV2,TGTGCCAGCAGTGAATTGCTAGCGGGCCGGGGAGAGCAGTACTTC,CASSELLAGRGEQYF
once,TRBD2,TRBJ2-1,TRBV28,TGTGCCAGCGCGGGGGGGAGCTCCTACAATGAGCAGTTCTTC,CASAGGSSYNEQFF
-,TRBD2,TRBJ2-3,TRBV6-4,TGTGCCAGCAGTTCCCTCCGAGGCGGGAGGGGAACAGATACGCAGTATTTT,CASSSLRGGRGTDTQYF
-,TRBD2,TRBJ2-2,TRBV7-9,TGTGCCAGCAGCCAACCCGGGACTAGCGGGAGTAGTAACACCGGGGAGCTGTTTTTT,CASSQPGTSGSSNTGELFF
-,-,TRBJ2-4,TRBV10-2,TGCGCCAGCAGTGAGTCTGCAGCGTTACTAGCCAAAAACATTCAGTACTTC,CASSESAALLAKNIQYF
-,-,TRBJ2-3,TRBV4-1,TGCGCCAGCAGCCCTTCGGGACTGAGCACAGATACGCAGTATTTT,CASSPSGLSTDTQYF
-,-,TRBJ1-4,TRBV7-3,TGTGCCAGCAGCTTTCACAGGCCTAATGAAAAACTGTTTTTT,CASSFHRPNEKLFF
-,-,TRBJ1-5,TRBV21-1,TGTGCCAGCAGCAAACAACTGGTTTATAGCAATCAGCCCCAGCATTTT,CASSKQLVYSNQPQHF